The source of this T cell receptor beta chain is a study of blood T cell repertoires in COVID-19 (dated by TCRdb to about 2020). Turning to the overall study: Collaborator samples came from the United States, Italy and Spain and covered acute and convalescent phases of COVID-19. Subjects who had been exposed to COVID-19, were actively infected with it, or had recovered from it provided the deeply sampled blood TCRbeta repertoires that made up the dataset. The repertoires were released in a freely available public database meant as a resource for research on the immune response to SARS-CoV-2. The samples were drawn from the first 160 participants of the ongoing ImmuneRACE study and from 950 to 1,500 subjects provided by 6 global collaborators. The material from the prospective study consisted of cDNA or gDNA derived from T cells, B-cell-depleted T cells, or PBMCs. Nearly every sample came with metadata listing a de-identified subject ID, COVID-19 status, age in years and sex. Where available, HLA class I and class II types were taken from metadata supplied by the sample provider and were not determined by assay-based typing. What the authors observed across the whole study: The quantity of clinical and demographic metadata differed by source and by participant and was supplied without curation.

In regard to this clone: Its specific antigen is unknown. Base qualities are not at hand, and no much larger clone is one base apart.

The immunoSEQ Assay, a bias-controlled multiplex PCR, was used to amplify TCRbeta CDR3 regions from genomic DNA. The paper's data handling went like this. Nucleated cell counts per sample were estimated from amplification of reference gene primers within the assay. To quantify the absolute abundance of each unique TCRbeta CDR3 rearrangement, sequence reads were collapsed and filtered. For each sample, productive Simpson clonality was calculated as the square root of Simpson's diversity index across productive rearrangements. TCRdb mirrors the immuneACCESS table, restricted to in-frame sequences. Some clones are absent from its copies; in checked studies, under half trace to an unresolved V gene, and the reason for the others is unknown. V, J and clone size were drawn from that table, and D and trimming were deduced from the DNA. The sample yields roughly 380,000 clones; approximately 90% were counted once. The ten top clones hold 3.9% of the sample.

From its cysteine to its phenylalanine, the CDR3 spans 17 amino acids. The only DNA kept is the CDR3, 51 bases in frame from the first base. Trimming takes 4 bases from V and 2 bases from J, and the germline ends sit 20 bases apart. CDR1 is given as SEHNR and CDR2 as FQNEAQ, both from the germline V gene (reference sequence). One collaborating source in Seattle enrolled patients during active infection and followed them longitudinally through the course of disease. Collaborating institutions collected whole blood in K2EDTA tubes following their own protocols. For TCRbeta analysis, collaborators shipped samples in one of three forms: frozen whole blood, isolated PBMCs, or DNA extracted from either of those sample types.

Rearrangement joined TRBV7-9 to TRBJ1-2; the D gene is perhaps TRBD1, from 6 matching bases. The sequence derives from a woman aged 55-70 years with COVID-19, enrolled during active disease. The sample taken for sequencing was peripheral blood. The DNA sequence is TGTGCCAGCAGCTCTCCCAGGGACATCCTTCAAAACTATGGCTACACCTTC. Its product reads: CASSSPRDILQNYGYTF.